This T cell receptor (beta chain) was observed in a study of cytomegalovirus exposure and HLA in healthy donors. This clone has only a few counts. Repertoires were generated with immunoSEQ multiplex PCR, while TCRdb's copy carries only in-frame clones and drops some. The sample has about 300,000 clones; roughly 90% are singletons. V lost 4 bases, J lost 0 bases, and 5 bases stayed unmatched. The CDR3 is 15 residues long. The germline gives CDR1 LNHDA, CDR2 SQIVND (reference sequence). The clonotype comes from a woman aged 18-29 years in good health and CMV-seronegative. V is TRBV19 and J is TRBJ1-2, with TRBD1 identical over 7 bases. Sequencing used PBMCs. The CDR3 region is CASSTMGQPNYGYTF. DNA for the CDR3: TGTGCCAGTAGTACAATGGGACAGCCTAACTATGGCTACACCTTC.